The rows below give T cell receptor beta chains drawn from one sample of a study of T cell responses to AZD1222 COVID-19 vaccine. The method was immunoSEQ multiplex PCR; TCRdb's version includes in-frame clones alone and lacks a portion of them. The data contain 150,000 to 200,000 clones, approximately 86% of them seen just once; the ten biggest clones take up less than 3%. This specimen was peripheral blood, taken on day 0 of AZD1222 vaccination. The receptor source for this set is an adult in good health. Each CDR3 is given with its conserved first and last residue. A D gene is named only where the DNA matches it firmly. Size is stated for part of the rows, as once, few or many counts, or as a class when the clone is expanded.

d_call	v_call	clone_size	j_call	cdr3_aa	cdr3_nt
NA	TRBV4-1	NA	TRBJ2-7	CASSQDRWGNEQYF	TGCGCCAGCAGCCAAGATCGGTGGGGCAACGAGCAGTACTTC
NA	TRBV6-1	NA	TRBJ1-3	CASSERGSGNTIYF	TGTGCCAGCAGTGAAAGGGGGTCTGGAAACACCATATATTTT
NA	TRBV9	once	TRBJ2-5	CASSVDMGETQYF	TGTGCCAGCAGCGTCGACATGGGAGAGACCCAGTACTTC
NA	TRBV5-6	NA	TRBJ1-6	CASSLRGGNYYSPLHF	TGTGCCAGCAGCTTGCGGGGGGGTAATTACTATTCACCCCTCCACTTT
NA	TRBV2	NA	TRBJ2-7	CASRDILSASYEQYF	TGTGCCAGCAGGGACATCCTGAGCGCGTCCTACGAGCAGTACTTC
NA	TRBV7-9	NA	TRBJ1-1	CASSLLNTEAFF	TGTGCCAGCAGCTTACTGAACACTGAAGCTTTCTTT
NA	TRBV4-1	few	TRBJ2-7	CASSQDTRDYALEQYF	TGCGCCAGCAGCCAAGATACCCGGGATTATGCCCTCGAGCAGTACTTC
NA	TRBV3-1/TRBV3-2	NA	TRBJ2-7	CASRLRGAYEQYF	TGTGCCAGCAGGCTGCGCGGGGCCTACGAGCAGTACTTC
NA	TRBV5-6	NA	TRBJ2-7	CASSLAMTTYEQYF	TGTGCCAGCAGCTTGGCTATGACAACCTACGAGCAGTACTTC
TRBD2	TRBV5-1	NA	TRBJ2-5	CASSWGTSGDGMETQYF	TGCGCCAGCAGCTGGGGGACTAGCGGGGATGGGATGGAGACCCAGTACTTC
NA	TRBV5-6	NA	TRBJ1-2	CASSFGSLRFGSGGYTF	TGTGCCAGCAGCTTTGGCAGCTTACGGTTCGGCTCCGGTGGCTACACCTTC
TRBD2	TRBV6-2/TRBV6-3	NA	TRBJ2-3	CASSYGWTSGGDTQYF	TGTGCCAGCAGTTACGGGTGGACTAGCGGGGGAGATACGCAGTATTTT
NA	TRBV6-5	NA	TRBJ1-1	CASSLSLGTEAFF	TGTGCCAGCAGTTTAAGTTTGGGCACTGAAGCTTTCTTT
TRBD1	TRBV3-1/TRBV3-2	NA	TRBJ1-4	CASRPTGGTNEKLFF	TGTGCCAGCAGGCCCACAGGGGGAACTAATGAAAAACTGTTTTTT
NA	TRBV6-1	NA	TRBJ1-2	CASSEHRIGDTARGYGYTF	TGTGCCAGCAGTGAACACAGGATTGGTGACACAGCCAGGGGCTATGGCTACACCTTC
NA	TRBV10-3	few	TRBJ2-7	CAISGGKEGGISYEQYF	TGTGCCATCAGTGGCGGTAAAGAGGGGGGGATCTCCTACGAGCAGTACTTC
NA	TRBV6-5	NA	TRBJ1-1	CASSKTTGEAFF	TGTGCCAGCAGTAAAACGACAGGTGAAGCTTTCTTT
NA	TRBV3-1/TRBV3-2	NA	TRBJ1-2	CASSQQGGYTF	TGTGCCAGCAGCCAGCAAGGGGGCTACACCTTC
NA	TRBV15	NA	TRBJ1-2	CATSRAHGQSYGYTF	TGTGCCACCAGCAGAGCTCATGGTCAGAGCTATGGCTACACCTTC
NA	TRBV5-1	NA	TRBJ2-3	CASSSSIREGTDTQYF	TGCGCCAGCAGCTCATCAATCAGGGAGGGCACAGATACGCAGTATTTT
TRBD1	TRBV30	NA	TRBJ2-5	CAWSVRTGSPIRETQYF	TGTGCCTGGAGTGTAAGGACAGGGTCACCAATAAGGGAGACCCAGTACTTC
NA	TRBV4-1	NA	TRBJ2-2	CASSQGGPREVTGELFF	TGCGCCAGCAGCCAAGGGGGACCCAGGGAGGTCACCGGGGAGCTGTTTTTT
NA	TRBV5-1	NA	TRBJ2-3	CASSFRPEDTQYF	TGCGCCAGCAGCTTCCGACCAGAGGATACGCAGTATTTT
NA	TRBV4-2	NA	TRBJ1-1	CASSQGSLKDFTEAFF	TGTGCCAGCAGCCAGGGGTCCCTTAAGGATTTCACTGAAGCTTTCTTT
NA	TRBV4-1	NA	TRBJ2-4	CASSQDERGAKNIQYF	TGCGCCAGCAGCCAAGACGAACGTGGAGCCAAAAACATTCAGTACTTC
NA	TRBV7-8	NA	TRBJ2-1	CASSLATDGLAGPSYNEQFF	TGTGCCAGCAGCTTAGCGACTGACGGATTGGCGGGACCCTCCTACAATGAGCAGTTCTTC
TRBD2	TRBV19	NA	TRBJ2-2	CASKRAGGGAGELFF	TGTGCCAGTAAGCGAGCGGGAGGTGGCGCCGGGGAGCTGTTTTTT
NA	TRBV29-1	NA	TRBJ2-1	CSGSRLGGLDNEQFF	TGCAGCGGATCCCGACTAGGCGGGTTAGACAATGAGCAGTTCTTC
NA	TRBV11-3	NA	TRBJ2-2	CASSLGGGTGELFF	TGTGCCAGCAGCTTAGGAGGGGGCACCGGGGAGCTGTTTTTT
NA	TRBV7-2	NA	TRBJ1-1	CASSLVRNTEAFF	TGTGCCAGCAGCTTAGTTAGAAACACTGAAGCTTTCTTT
NA	TRBV15	NA	TRBJ2-6	CATSREVGLRSVLTF	TGTGCCACCAGCAGAGAAGTAGGGCTCCGGAGCGTCCTGACTTTC
NA	TRBV30	NA	TRBJ2-3	CAWSVLSRADTQYF	TGTGCCTGGAGTGTACTTTCCCGGGCAGATACGCAGTATTTT
NA	TRBV6-5	NA	TRBJ1-1	CASSYGGEGSEAFF	TGTGCCAGCAGTTACGGGGGGGAAGGGTCTGAAGCTTTCTTT
TRBD1	TRBV5-4	NA	TRBJ1-4	CASSLRAGGDEKLFF	TGTGCCAGCAGCTTGAGGGCAGGGGGGGATGAAAAACTGTTTTTT
NA	TRBV4-1	NA	TRBJ1-1	CASSHHWGRAKNTEAFF	TGCGCCAGCAGCCACCACTGGGGAAGGGCTAAGAACACTGAAGCTTTCTTT
TRBD2	TRBV7-3	NA	TRBJ2-1	CASSLSGGSNEQFF	TGTGCCAGCAGCTTAAGTGGCGGGAGCAATGAGCAGTTCTTC
NA	TRBV30	NA	TRBJ2-5	CAWSTGISETQYF	TGTGCCTGGAGTACAGGGATTTCAGAGACCCAGTACTTC
TRBD1	TRBV5-4	NA	TRBJ2-2	CASSLDAGGDTGELFF	TGTGCCAGCAGCTTGGACGCAGGGGGAGACACCGGGGAGCTGTTTTTT
TRBD2	TRBV28	NA	TRBJ2-7	CASSLFVAGDQEQYF	TGTGCCAGCAGTTTATTTGTTGCGGGAGATCAAGAGCAGTACTTC
NA	TRBV5-1	NA	TRBJ2-5	CASSSSGNQETQYF	TGCGCCAGCAGCTCAAGCGGAAACCAAGAGACCCAGTACTTC
NA	TRBV5-1	once	TRBJ2-5	CASSLAKRSNQETQYF	TGCGCCAGCAGCTTGGCCAAGCGCAGCAACCAAGAGACCCAGTACTTC
TRBD2	TRBV20-1	NA	TRBJ2-1	CSARFPSGEFF	TGCAGTGCTAGGTTCCCTAGCGGGGAGTTCTTC
NA	TRBV5-1	NA	TRBJ1-1	CASSLLGQNTEAFF	TGCGCCAGCAGCTTATTGGGACAGAACACTGAAGCTTTCTTT
NA	TRBV27	NA	TRBJ1-1	CASSSGLNTEAFF	TGTGCCAGCTCATCCGGGTTGAACACTGAAGCTTTCTTT
NA	TRBV2	NA	TRBJ2-1	CASTILNEQFF	TGTGCCAGCACCATTTTGAATGAGCAGTTCTTC
NA	TRBV15	once	TRBJ1-5	CATSRGPDSNQPQHF	TGTGCCACCAGCAGGGGGCCGGATAGCAATCAGCCCCAGCATTTT
NA	TRBV5-1	NA	TRBJ2-2	CASSLSQGSWAGELFF	TGCGCCAGCAGCTTAAGCCAGGGGTCGTGGGCCGGGGAGCTGTTTTTT
NA	TRBV30	NA	TRBJ2-7	CAWSVAGPYEQYF	TGTGCCTGGAGTGTGGCAGGGCCCTACGAGCAGTACTTC
TRBD2	TRBV6-2/TRBV6-3	NA	TRBJ2-7	CASSYSIASGAYEQYF	TGTGCCAGCAGTTACTCGATTGCTAGCGGGGCCTACGAGCAGTACTTC
NA	TRBV29-1	NA	TRBJ1-3	CSVEEPTGISGNTIYF	TGCAGCGTTGAAGAGCCCACAGGGATCTCTGGAAACACCATATATTTT
NA	TRBV6-5	NA	TRBJ1-1	CASSSGQQRSKPEAFF	TGTGCCAGCAGTTCCGGACAACAGAGGTCCAAGCCTGAAGCTTTCTTT
NA	TRBV11-2	NA	TRBJ2-7	CASSPYYEQYF	TGTGCCAGCAGCCCTTACTACGAGCAGTACTTC
NA	TRBV28	NA	TRBJ1-2	CASLTVRGYTF	TGTGCCAGCCTGACGGTCAGGGGCTACACCTTC